These 24 T cell receptor beta chains were sequenced from one sample in a study of blood T cell repertoires in COVID-19. Sequenced by immunoSEQ multiplex PCR; TCRdb stores in-frame clones only, minus some. This repertoire shows tens of thousands of clones, over 80% found once; its top ten account for approximately 18%. The specimen sequenced was peripheral blood. These receptor sequences come from an elderly woman with acute or convalescent COVID-19.

This clone appeared a single time. This rearrangement joins TRBV7-3 to TRBJ2-2; D ambiguous. Germline V CDR1 and CDR2: SGHTA, FQGTGA. Between the trimmed V and J ends, which lost 0 bases and 1 base, there was a span of 3 bases. The CDR3 contains 14 residues. The CDR3, as DNA: TGTGCCAGCAGCTTAACTCGGAACACCGGGGAGCTGTTTTTT. Protein product: CASSLTRNTGELFF.

This clone was detected only once. Other DNA sequences in this sample translate to the same CDR3. V is TRBV5-1 and J is TRBJ2-1; 8 bases match TRBD2. This CDR3 is 15 amino acids long. V lost 1 base and J lost 0; bases outside the gene matches: 0. Germline V CDR1 and CDR2: SGHRS, YFSETQ. CDR3 bases: TGCGCCAGCAGCTTGAGCGGGAGCTCCTACAATGAGCAGTTCTTC. This codes for CASSLSGSSYNEQFF.

V and J are TRBV27 and TRBJ2-1, with 7 nucleotides matching TRBD1. Germline CDR1 is MNHEY and CDR2 is SMNVEV (reference sequence). Trimming removed 4 bases from V and 6 bases from J; junction bases left unmatched: 9. This CDR3 contains 15 residues. The CDR3 sequence: CASSSDSEGANEQFF. As DNA, the CDR3 is TGTGCCAGCAGTTCGGACAGCGAGGGGGCCAATGAGCAGTTCTTC.

This clone was counted a few times. V is TRBV24-1 and J is TRBJ2-3; D may be TRBD2 (5 bases). The CDR3 contains 14 residues. V was trimmed by 5 bases and J by 4 bases, leaving 12 bases between them. Germline CDR1 and CDR2: KGHDR and SFDVKD. The chain's CDR3 is CATSATKWSDTQYF. The CDR3 region has the DNA TGTGCCACCAGTGCGACTAAGTGGTCAGATACGCAGTATTTT.

This clone was observed a handful of times. Here the CDR3 DNA reads TGTGCCAGCAGCTTGCAAATGAACACTGAAGCTTTCTTT. It codes for CASSLQMNTEAFF. This chain uses TRBV5-4 with TRBJ1-1; D not certain. Trimming shortened V by 1 base and J by 0 bases, and 4 bases separated the two germline ends. The CDR3 is 13 residues long. The germline V gene encodes CDR1 SGHNT and CDR2 YYREEE (reference sequence).

This clone has a handful of counts. The DNA of the CDR3 is TGTGCCAGCAAATGGGGACAGGGGGATCAGCCCCAGCATTTT. Translation: CASKWGQGDQPQHF. V and J are TRBV27 and TRBJ1-5; 11 bases align to TRBD1. Trimming removed 7 bases from V and 5 bases from J; junction bases left unmatched: 4. Germline V gives CDR1 MNHEY, CDR2 SMNVEV (reference sequence). The CDR3 is 14 residues long.

This chain connects TRBV5-8 to TRBJ2-1; D remains ambiguous. Between the trimmed V and J ends, which lost 1 base and 0 bases, there was a span of 8 bases. This CDR3 has 15 amino acids. Germline V gene data show CDR1 as SGHTS and CDR2 as YDEGEE. The CDR3, as DNA: TGTGCCAGCAGCTTGCTGAGTAGCTCCTACAATGAGCAGTTCTTC. This translates into CASSLLSSSYNEQFF.

This clone was observed a few times. The chain employs TRBV27 and TRBJ2-1, with 10 bases matching TRBD2. The CDR3 has 18 amino acids. Germline CDR1 reads MNHEY; CDR2 reads SMNVEV (reference sequence). The J segment lost 4 bases and the V segment lost 2 bases, leaving 11 bases of the junction unmatched. DNA for the CDR3: TGTGCCAGCAGTTTAGGGCTAGCGGGAGATACCTTTTACAATGAGCAGTTCTTC. This codes for CASSLGLAGDTFYNEQFF.

The chain links TRBV5-1 to TRBJ1-2; D gene ambiguous. The V gene's germline CDR1 is SGHRS and CDR2 YFSETQ. This CDR3 has 11 amino acids. Trimming removed 0 bases at V and 8 bases at J, with 5 bases between. Written as DNA, the CDR3 is TGCGCCAGCAGCTTGGACATCGGCTACACCTTC. Translated, it gives CASSLDIGYTF.

This clone was detected once. V and J are TRBV7-8 and TRBJ1-4; TRBD1 agrees at 10 bases. Germline lookup yields CDR1 SGHVS and CDR2 FQNEAQ. CDR3 length: 14 residues. The trim removed 5 bases at V and 8 bases at J, leaving 5 bases unmatched. CDR3 sequence reads: CASSPGQGREKLFF. The DNA for the CDR3 is TGTGCCAGCAGCCCGGGACAGGGGAGGGAAAAACTGTTTTTT.

The CDR3 bases are TGCGCCAGCAGCTTGGGGACTAGCAACTTCCAAGAGACCCAGTACTTC. Translated: CASSLGTSNFQETQYF. The chain combines TRBV5-1 with TRBJ2-5; 8 bases map to TRBD2. Germline trimming cut 0 bases from V and 1 base from J; bases unmatched to any gene: 5. Germline values: CDR1 SGHRS, CDR2 YFSETQ. The CDR3 is 16 amino acids.

The chain couples TRBV6-5 to TRBJ2-1; the match to TRBD2 covers 8 bases. The CDR3 is made up of 15 amino acids. V shed 6 bases, J shed 4 bases, and the junction held 8 bases outside the gene matches. CDR1 is MNHEY, CDR2 SVGAGI, per germline. The CDR3 nucleotides read TGTGCCAGCAGCCCGGGACTAGGGGGATACAATGAGCAGTTCTTC. Amino acid sequence: CASSPGLGGYNEQFF.

This clone turned up a few times. The CDR3 protein is CASHDPGEYNSPLHF. In nucleotides, the CDR3 is TGTGCCAGTCACGACCCAGGGGAATATAATTCACCCCTCCACTTT. This rearrangement joins TRBV19 to TRBJ1-6, with D possibly matching TRBD1 (6 bases). The V and J ends lost 8 bases and 4 bases respectively, with 15 bases between them. Germline V gene lookup returns CDR1 LNHDA and CDR2 SQIVND (reference sequence). CDR3 length: 15 residues.

The V call is TRBV9, the J call TRBJ1-2; a possible D gene is TRBD1 (5 bases). V was cut by 0 bases and J by 3 bases, with 12 bases left in between. Per the germline V gene, CDR1 is SGDLS and CDR2 is YYNGEE. The CDR3 has 15 amino acids. The CDR3 nucleotides read TGTGCCAGCAGCGTAGCTGGGGCGGGGGACTATGGCTACACCTTC. This codes for CASSVAGAGDYGYTF.

V usage is TRBV30 and J usage is TRBJ1-4; no definite D call. The V end lost 1 base, the J end lost 8 bases, and 8 bases lay between the germline ends. This CDR3 contains 12 residues. CDR1 GTSNPN and CDR2 SVGIG come from the germline V gene (reference sequence). As DNA, the CDR3 is TGTGCCTGGAGTGCAGTGATCGAAAAACTGTTTTTT. Protein product: CAWSAVIEKLFF. Full variable domain (rest looked up from reference TRBV30 and TRBJ1-4): SQTIHQWPATLVQPVGSPLSLECTVEGTSNPNLYWYRQAAGRGLQLLFYSVGIGQISSEVPQNLSASRPQDRQFILSSKKLLLSDSGFYLCAWSAVIEKLFFGSGTQLSVL.

V gene TRBV4-1 combines with J gene TRBJ2-1, with 10 bases aligning to TRBD2. J gave up 6 bases and V 4 bases, and 9 bases lay outside the gene matches. Looked up from germline, CDR1 is MGHRA and CDR2 is YSYEKL. This CDR3 spans 16 amino acids. CDR3 nucleotides: TGCGCCAGCAGCCTTAGCTTTAGCGGGGGGCCCAATGAGCAGTTCTTC. Its protein is CASSLSFSGGPNEQFF.

This chain links TRBV5-6 with TRBJ2-3; the D is unclear. Trimming left V 4 bases short and J 0 bases short, with 9 bases between. CDR3 size: 14 residues. Per the germline V gene, CDR1 is SGHDT and CDR2 is YYEEEE. CDR3: CASSGQKSTDTQYF. The CDR3 DNA reads TGTGCCAGCAGCGGGCAGAAGAGCACAGATACGCAGTATTTT.

The chain employs TRBV2 and TRBJ2-1, with 9 bases identical to TRBD2. The CDR3 is made up of 12 amino acids. CDR1 and CDR2 from the germline V gene are SNHLY and FYNNEI. The J segment lost 12 bases and the V segment lost 7 bases, leaving 7 bases of the junction unmatched. This CDR3 is CASTDSGRRQFF. In DNA, the CDR3 is TGTGCCAGCACTGATAGCGGGAGAAGGCAGTTCTTC.

V and J are TRBV12-5 and TRBJ1-1; D might be TRBD1 (5 bases). The CDR3 is 15 amino acids. Per the germline V gene, CDR1 is LGHNT and CDR2 is FRNRAP. Trimming stripped 8 bases from V and 0 bases from J, with 16 bases between. The CDR3 DNA sequence: TGTGCTAGTAGGGGCCGGCGGGGAATGAACACTGAAGCTTTCTTT. This encodes CASRGRRGMNTEAFF.

The V call is TRBV5-1, the J call TRBJ2-4; no reliable D call. Germline CDR1 and CDR2: SGHRS and YFSETQ. The germline V and J ends were trimmed by 1 base and 1 base, with 6 bases remaining between them. The CDR3 sequence is 14 residues long. CDR3: CASSLFMAKNIQYF. CDR3 coding DNA: TGCGCCAGCAGCTTGTTTATGGCCAAAAACATTCAGTACTTC. Full variable domain (remainder filled in from reference TRBV5-1 and TRBJ2-4): KAGVTQTPRYLIKTRGQQVTLSCSPISGHRSVSWYQQTPGQGLQFLFEYFSETQRNKGNFPGRFSGRQFSNSRSEMNVSTLELGDSALYLCASSLFMAKNIQYFGAGTRLSVL.

V usage is TRBV5-6 and J usage is TRBJ1-2; D may be TRBD1 (5 bases). This CDR3 comprises 13 residues. Germline V gene lookup returns CDR1 SGHDT and CDR2 YYEEEE. V gave up 0 bases and J gave up 9 bases, with 12 bases separating them. CDR3 loop: CASSLAGGVSYTF. CDR3 DNA sequence: TGTGCCAGCAGCTTGGCCGGAGGGGTGAGCTACACCTTC.

The sample holds a few counts of this clone. The CDR3 DNA is TGCGCCAGCAGCCCAGGGCCACCCACTGAAGCTTTCTTT. The encoded protein is CASSPGPPTEAFF. The rearrangement links TRBV5-1 to TRBJ1-1; tentative D call: TRBD1 (5 bases). The CDR3 has 13 amino acids. Trimming took 4 bases from V and 4 from J, leaving 11 bases between them. Germline V CDR1 and CDR2: SGHRS, YFSETQ.

The CDR3 DNA is TGCGCCAGCAGTCCCTCGGGGAACAATCAGCCCCAGCATTTT. Protein: CASSPSGNNQPQHF. The chain has TRBV10-1 and TRBJ1-5; D ambiguous. The CDR3 is made up of 14 amino acids. V was shortened by 5 bases and J by 3 bases, with 11 bases between the two germline ends. Per the germline V gene, CDR1 is WNHNN and CDR2 is SYGVQD (reference sequence).

The V gene is TRBV25-1, the J gene TRBJ2-5, with 7 nucleotides matching TRBD1. Germline V gives CDR1 MGHDK, CDR2 SYGVNS. The CDR3 contains 14 residues. The junction had 6 bases not matched to a gene; V was cut back by 3 bases and J by 5 bases. This chain's CDR3 is CASSEAGGYETQYF. In nucleotides, the CDR3 is TGTGCCAGCAGTGAGGCAGGGGGTTATGAGACCCAGTACTTC.